This TCR beta chain was documented in a study of shared clonotypes between healthy human individuals (TCRdb year 2020). General notes on the study: The cohort comprised two women and a few men aged 18 to 49 years. For each donor, CD4 naive and CD4 memory were each run on three plates, CD8 naive on two plates, and CD8 memory on one plate. To estimate repertoire size and how much clonotype sharing occurs between individuals, the study deeply sequenced the blood TCR repertoires of several healthy adults. Different laboratories and diverse techniques were used to prepare libraries and sequence TCR repertoires, to increase sequencing depth and limit assay-specific biases. Per donor, leukapheresis produced somewhere between about 0.94 and 9 billion PBMCs. Paper-wide results and their limitations: Because the study included only a small number of donors, the genetic and exposure-history diversity represented was limited. Naive subsets generally had larger estimated clonotype richness than memory subsets. Pairwise subsampling indicated that sequencing depth was expected to affect the degree of clonotype sharing among donors. Compared with non-shared clonotypes, clonotypes shared by all four sorted-subset donors had higher generation probabilities. Incomplete sequencing was indicated by rarefaction of sorted-subset datasets, despite the large sequencing depth. Sampling was limited to blood, and TCR repertoires in tissue likely differ from TCR repertoires in blood. Across a handful of donors, roughly 5% of naive CD4, more than 3% of naive CD8, approximately 2.5% of memory CD4, and 0.4% of memory CD8 clonotypes were shared.

The trim is 4 bases for V and 2 bases for J, with a gap of 10 bases between the germline ends. According to the germline V gene, CDR1 reads SGHRS and CDR2 reads YFSETQ. From its cysteine to its phenylalanine, the CDR3 spans 13 amino acids. Only the CDR3 region is kept as DNA, spanning 39 bases read in frame from base 1. Using the deep immunoSEQ assay, multiplex PCR amplified TCR CDR3 regions from genomic DNA. Genomic DNA extracted from each cell subset was distributed evenly over all wells of several immunoSEQ 96-well plates, and each plate served as one replicate. For sorted subsets, 150 to 250 ng genomic DNA, equal to about 30,000 T cell genomes, was loaded into each replicate PCR. Purified libraries were quantified with a Qubit 3.0 fluorometer, sized on a Bioanalyzer 2100, and re-quantified with the KAPA Library Quantification kit. A separate single-read 150-cycle Illumina NextSeq 550 flow cell was used to sequence each immunoSEQ 96-well plate. Per the authors' processing: Because only junctional sequences without quality scores were contained in the immunoSEQ output, filtering matching that applied to full-length reads could not be performed. Sequences were annotated with PyIR, a Python wrapper for IgBLAST v1.9, and V/J genes and CDR3 were assigned using IMGT germline references. Reads with weak V/J assignments (E-value above 1e-6), missing CDR3, stop codons, out-of-frame junctions, or ambiguous translated residues were removed. V3J clonotypes were defined as sequences sharing an identical inferred V gene, J gene, and CDR3 amino acid sequence. The percentage overlap between two repertoires was calculated by dividing the number of shared unique clonotypes by the size of the smaller repertoire. Repertoire richness was assessed with RTK rarefaction, the Chao1 estimator, and Recon v2.1 estimates of unobserved clonotypes. OLGA was used to compute generation probabilities for all TCRbeta clonotypes that the gDNA method yielded from a few donors. Held by TCRdb, this immuneACCESS table contains in-frame sequences only and omits some clones. Under half of the omission traces to an unresolved V gene where checked; the cause of the rest is unknown. V, J and clone size derive from that table, while D and trimming were established from the DNA sequence. A total of over a million clones appear in this sample, about 74% of them only once. The ten largest make up about 1.5% of the sample.

Donors were healthy HIV-negative adults with no recently reported acute infections or vaccinations. All donors were Caucasian adults living in Nashville, Tennessee, USA. CD4+ T cells were enriched by magnetic negative selection, after which naive cells were positively selected on CD45RA and the negative fraction was taken as the memory subset. Blood was obtained by leukapheresis, after which PBMCs were separated by Ficoll-Histopaque density gradient centrifugation and cryopreserved in liquid nitrogen vapor phase. Purity and quantity of every magnetically sorted T cell population were checked by analytical flow cytometry. From each sorted fraction, genomic DNA was isolated and quantified by UV absorbance on a Nanodrop 2000c. As for this clone: Its antigen is unknown. Base qualities were left out, and no much larger clone turns up one base away.

This receptor was identified in a man younger than 35 in good health. This chain is built from TRBV5-1 and TRBJ2-7; TRBD1 might be the D gene, on 5 matching bases. Sequenced sample: memory CD4+ T cells sorted from blood. In light of the paper, this sample's cell subset or site label describes: CD45RA-negative fraction. The DNA is as follows: TGCGCCAGCAGCACAGGACCAACCTACGAGCAGTACTTC. The translation is CASSTGPTYEQYF.